The 20 T cell receptor beta chains below come from one sample, sequenced in a study of cytomegalovirus exposure and HLA in healthy donors. Clones were sequenced by immunoSEQ multiplex PCR, and TCRdb holds only the in-frame ones, with some missing. The table includes roughly 250,000 clones, approximately 87% detected once. The sequencing sample was made of PBMCs. These receptors all come from a man younger than 30 in good health and CMV-seronegative.

The chain has TRBV14 and TRBJ1-1, with no clear D. V lost 1 base and J lost 9, with 18 bases in between. The CDR3 loop spans 15 amino acids. Germline CDR1 SGHDN, CDR2 FVKESK. As DNA, the CDR3 is TGTGCCAGCAGCCAAGGTTACTACTCCGGGAGTAAAGCTTTCTTT. Encoded protein: CASSQGYYSGSKAFF. Together with reference TRBV14 and TRBJ1-1, the CDR3 gives the full variable domain: EAGVTQFPSHSVIEKGQTVTLRCDPISGHDNLYWYRRVMGKEIKFLLHFVKESKQDESGMPNNRFLAERTGGTYSTLKVQPAELEDSGVYFCASSQGYYSGSKAFFGQGTRLTVV.

This rearrangement joins TRBV11-3 to TRBJ2-2, with 10 bases aligning to TRBD2. The CDR3 length is 17 residues. CDR1 and CDR2 from the germline V gene are SGHNT and YENEEA. The J segment lost 0 bases and the V segment lost 5 bases, leaving 6 bases of the junction unmatched. CDR3: CASSHPSGGPNTGELFF. The CDR3 coding sequence is TGTGCCAGCAGCCACCCTAGCGGGGGCCCGAACACCGGGGAGCTGTTTTTT.

This chain joins TRBV4-3 and TRBJ2-2; tentative D call: TRBD1 (6 bases). The CDR3 is made up of 14 amino acids. CDR1 and CDR2 from the germline V gene are LGHNA and YSLEER. Trimming took 4 bases from V and 3 from J, leaving 9 bases between them. For the CDR3, the DNA is TGCGCCAGCAGCCCACAGGGCTACACCGGGGAGCTGTTTTTT. This sequence encodes CASSPQGYTGELFF.

The rearrangement uses TRBV28 and TRBJ2-3, with D tentatively TRBD2 (6 bases). V was cut by 4 bases and J by 0 bases, with 11 bases left in between. From germline, CDR1 is MDHEN and CDR2 SYDVKM. This CDR3 is built from 15 residues. CDR3 region: CASSYPGVSTDTQYF. The DNA for the CDR3 is TGTGCCAGCAGTTATCCGGGGGTCAGCACAGATACGCAGTATTTT.

The chain employs TRBV6-5 and TRBJ2-3, with D unresolved. Germline CDR1 MNHEY, CDR2 SVGAGI. V lost 6 bases to trimming and J lost 1 base, with 8 bases between them. The length of the CDR3 is 13 residues. CDR3 protein: CASSATRTDTQYF. CDR3 DNA sequence: TGTGCCAGCAGCGCCACTCGCACAGATACGCAGTATTTT.

The chain couples TRBV11-2 to TRBJ1-4; D gene unclear. The CDR3 sequence is 11 residues long. The V end lost 0 bases, the J end lost 14 bases, and 7 bases lay between the germline ends. Germline CDR1 is SGHAT and CDR2 is FQNNGV. For the CDR3, the DNA is TGTGCCAGCAGCTTAGAGAACAGCCTGTTTTTT. Residues: CASSLENSLFF.

This chain links TRBV28 with TRBJ2-7; D possibly corresponds to TRBD2 (6 bases). The CDR3 is 15 amino acids. Trimming shortened V by 5 bases and J by 0 bases, and 14 bases separated the two germline ends. The V gene's germline CDR1 is MDHEN and CDR2 SYDVKM. The CDR3 sequence is CASSEIADLSYEQYF. Here the CDR3 DNA reads TGTGCCAGCAGTGAAATAGCGGACCTCTCCTACGAGCAGTACTTC.

This clone was observed once. The chain uses TRBV11-3 and TRBJ2-3, with TRBD2 matching 8 bases. The CDR3 covers 15 residues. CDR1 is SGHNT and CDR2 is YENEEA in the germline V gene. With V trimmed by 6 bases and J by 7 bases, 12 bases remained unmatched. The CDR3 DNA reads TGTGCCAGCAGTCATAGAACCGGGGGGGAGAATACGCAGTATTTT. Protein: CASSHRTGGENTQYF.

The chain carries TRBV4-1 and TRBJ1-4, with D unclear. The CDR3 has 15 amino acids. Trimming took off 4 bases at V and 0 bases at J, with 9 bases between the two ends. Germline V lookup: CDR1 MGHRA, CDR2 YSYEKL. The CDR3 sequence: CASSLTMATNEKLFF. CDR3 nucleotide sequence: TGCGCCAGCAGCCTAACTATGGCAACTAATGAAAAACTGTTTTTT.

The V gene is TRBV15, the J gene TRBJ2-1, with D perhaps matching TRBD2 (5 bases). The germline V gene has CDR1 LNHNV and CDR2 YYDKDF (reference sequence). The germline V and J ends were trimmed by 5 bases and 7 bases, with 12 bases remaining between them. CDR3 size: 13 residues. The CDR3 nucleotides read TGTGCCACCAGCTTAGGACTGCCTAATGAGCAGTTCTTC. This gives the protein CATSLGLPNEQFF.

V is TRBV11-2 and J is TRBJ2-1, with TRBD1 matching 9 bases. V was pared by 6 bases and J by 7 bases, with 7 bases of the junction left unmatched. Germline CDR1 reads SGHAT; CDR2 reads FQNNGV. This CDR3 comprises 14 residues. The CDR3 coding sequence is TGTGCCAGCAGTTACAACAGGGGGCTAAATGAGCAGTTCTTC. It is translated as CASSYNRGLNEQFF.

The rearrangement links TRBV7-2 to TRBJ2-7, with a possible D match to TRBD2 (5 bases). Trimming stripped 8 bases from V and 3 bases from J, with 17 bases between. This CDR3 contains 14 residues. Germline assignment: CDR1 SGHTA and CDR2 FQGNSA. The CDR3 reads CASGRLAIGYEQYF. CDR3 DNA sequence: TGTGCCAGCGGACGCCTAGCAATAGGCTACGAGCAGTACTTC. Drawing the rest from reference TRBV7-2 and TRBJ2-7, the complete variable domain is GAGVSQSPSNKVTEKGKDVELRCDPISGHTALYWYRQSLGQGLEFLIYFQGNSAPDKSGLPSDRFSAERTGGSVSTLTIQRTQQEDSAVYLCASGRLAIGYEQYFGPGTRLTVT.

The J gene is TRBJ1-2, the V gene TRBV29-1; 9 positions agree with TRBD1. V trimming: 4 bases; J trimming: 6 bases; junction bases outside the gene matches: 6. CDR1 SQVTM and CDR2 ANQGSEA come from the germline V gene. The CDR3 totals 13 residues. Here the CDR3 reads CSVASGTGNGYTF. CDR3 nucleotide sequence: TGCAGCGTTGCGTCCGGGACAGGGAATGGCTACACCTTC.

The rearrangement uses TRBV27 and TRBJ1-6; maybe TRBD1 (5 bases). The ends were cut back, 3 bases at V and 9 bases at J, with 9 bases in the middle. CDR3 length: 13 residues. Germline values: CDR1 MNHEY, CDR2 SMNVEV (reference sequence). CDR3 coding DNA: TGTGCCAGCAGTTTGTGGGGGGTTTCACCCCTCCACTTT. Protein: CASSLWGVSPLHF.

The V gene is TRBV5-4, the J gene TRBJ2-7; perhaps TRBD2 as D (6 bases). From germline, CDR1 is SGHNT and CDR2 YYREEE (reference sequence). The ends were cut back, 4 bases at V and 7 bases at J, with 12 bases in the middle. The CDR3 is 12 residues long. CDR3 residues: CASSQVAGEQYF. The DNA for the CDR3 is TGTGCCAGCAGCCAGGTCGCGGGGGAGCAGTACTTC.

The chain recombines TRBV28 with TRBJ2-7; 10 bases match TRBD2. V shed 8 bases and J 4 bases; nucleotides not matched to a gene: 8. CDR1 is MDHEN, CDR2 SYDVKM, per germline. The CDR3 spans 14 residues. CDR3 region: CASASGRALYEQYF. For the CDR3, the DNA is TGTGCCAGCGCCAGCGGGAGGGCCTTATACGAGCAGTACTTC.

This chain links TRBV19 with TRBJ2-1, with no clear D. V dropped 2 bases and J dropped 1 base, with 9 bases sitting between them. Germline V CDR1 and CDR2: LNHDA, SQIVND (reference sequence). This CDR3 is 15 amino acids long. The CDR3 nucleotides read TGTGCCAGTAGTATAAGCCCCCTGTCCTACAATGAGCAGTTCTTC. Translation: CASSISPLSYNEQFF.

The J gene is TRBJ1-5, the V gene TRBV7-9; 8 nucleotides match TRBD1. Germline CDR1 is SEHNR and CDR2 is FQNEAQ (reference sequence). J gave up 0 bases and V 6 bases, and 13 bases lay outside the gene matches. This CDR3 spans 18 amino acids. The CDR3 protein is CASSHTGTGDYSNQPQHF. The CDR3 nucleotides read TGTGCCAGCAGTCATACCGGGACAGGCGACTATAGCAATCAGCCCCAGCATTTT.

V gene TRBV6-1 combines with J gene TRBJ1-3; D not resolved. Looked up from germline, CDR1 is MNHNS and CDR2 is SASEGT. With 5 bases removed from V and 5 bases from J, the gap between germline ends came to 13 bases. The CDR3 consists of 14 residues. The CDR3 reads CASSFRQARNTIYF. The CDR3 DNA reads as TGTGCCAGCAGTTTCAGGCAGGCACGAAACACCATATATTTT.

The chain employs TRBV11-2 and TRBJ1-2, with TRBD1 matching over 8 bases. This CDR3 has 15 amino acids. Germline CDR1 reads SGHAT; CDR2 reads FQNNGV. The J segment lost 2 bases and the V segment lost 0 bases, leaving 2 bases of the junction unmatched. This chain's CDR3 is CASSLEDRGNYGYTF. The CDR3, as DNA: TGTGCCAGCAGCTTAGAAGACAGGGGAAACTATGGCTACACCTTC.